The 9 T cell receptor beta chains given below trace back to one sample, sequenced in a study of chemoradiotherapy in HPV16-positive cancers. Libraries were prepared by immunoSEQ multiplex PCR; TCRdb keeps only in-frame clonotypes and omits some of them. The sample has tens of thousands of clones, roughly 84% seen once. This specimen was blood, taken from a patient who underwent chemoradiotherapy. The receptors derive from a human donor with HPV-associated anogenital cancer.

In this sample, this clone turned up once. The rearrangement uses TRBV29-1 and TRBJ2-1; D is perhaps TRBD1 (6 bases). This CDR3 comprises 16 residues. In germline, CDR1 is SQVTM, CDR2 ANQGSEA. V was clipped by 0 bases and J by 3 bases, with 15 bases between them. CDR3 in DNA: TGCAGCGTTGAAGATCGGAGACAGGTCCTCTACAATGAGCAGTTCTTC. It codes for CSVEDRRQVLYNEQFF.

The V call is TRBV11-2, the J call TRBJ2-7, with D possibly being TRBD2 (6 bases). Germline CDR1 reads SGHAT; CDR2 reads FQNNGV. The CDR3 is 15 amino acids. V lost 5 bases and J lost 7, with 21 bases in between. The CDR3 sequence: CASSQDGGPSREQYV. The CDR3 DNA reads as TGTGCCAGCAGCCAAGACGGGGGACCCTCTAGAGAGCAGTACGTC.

The genes are TRBV5-4 and TRBJ2-5; 7 bases are shared with TRBD1. Germline CDR1 is SGHNT and CDR2 is YYREEE (reference sequence). Germline trimming cut 4 bases from V and 1 base from J; bases unmatched to any gene: 13. The CDR3 has 17 residues. This CDR3 reads CASSPNLDRRFQETQYF. CDR3 sequence (DNA): TGTGCCAGCAGCCCAAACTTGGACAGGCGCTTCCAAGAGACCCAGTACTTC.

The chain uses TRBV11-2 and TRBJ1-3; 7 nucleotides line up with TRBD1. The V gene end was trimmed by 5 bases and the J gene end by 7 bases; junction bases not matched to a gene: 5. The CDR3 has 13 residues. Germline loops: CDR1 SGHAT, CDR2 FQNNGV. Here the CDR3 reads CASSNRGWNTIYF. The CDR3, as DNA: TGTGCCAGCAGCAACAGGGGCTGGAACACCATATATTTT.

The chain joins TRBV6-5 to TRBJ1-5; the match to TRBD1 covers 8 bases. There are 15 residues in the CDR3. The J segment lost 3 bases and the V segment lost 6 bases, leaving 7 bases of the junction unmatched. Germline CDR1 is MNHEY and CDR2 is SVGAGI. This CDR3 is CASSRQGPDNQPQHF. The CDR3 nucleotides are TGTGCCAGCAGCCGACAGGGGCCGGACAATCAGCCCCAGCATTTT.

For the CDR3, the DNA is TGTGCCAGCAGCTTCGAACGGTTGAACACTGAAGCTTTCTTT. This codes for CASSFERLNTEAFF. V is TRBV7-9 and J is TRBJ1-1; no firm D call. The CDR3 is made up of 14 amino acids. Looked up from germline, CDR1 is SEHNR and CDR2 is FQNEAQ (reference sequence). The V and J ends lost 3 bases and 0 bases respectively, with 8 bases between them.

The chain combines TRBV28 with TRBJ2-6; 10 positions match TRBD2. Germline V gene sequence: CDR1 MDHEN, CDR2 SYDVKM. Losses at the gene ends were 5 bases for V and 0 bases for J; bases not matched to a gene: 4. The CDR3 is 17 amino acids. In nucleotides, the CDR3 is TGTGCCAGCAGTACCCGGACTAGCGGCTCTGGGGCCAACGTCCTGACTTTC. This gives the protein CASSTRTSGSGANVLTF. The full variable domain, completed using reference TRBV28 and TRBJ2-6, is DVKVTQSSRYLVKRTGEKVFLECVQDMDHENMFWYRQDPGLGLRLIYFSYDVKMKEKGDIPEGYSVSREKKERFSLILESASTNQTSMYLCASSTRTSGSGANVLTFGAGSRLTVL.

V usage is TRBV7-2 and J usage is TRBJ2-5; TRBD2 matches at 14 bases. The CDR3 runs to 16 residues. Trimming at V came to 5 bases and at J to 1 base, leaving 3 bases not matched to a gene. Germline V gene lookup returns CDR1 SGHTA and CDR2 FQGNSA. CDR3: CASSLGLAGGQETQYF. DNA for the CDR3: TGTGCCAGCAGCCTCGGACTAGCGGGGGGCCAAGAGACCCAGTACTTC.

J is TRBJ1-1 and V is TRBV7-8; unclear D gene. The V end was cut by 5 bases, the J end by 3 bases, with 19 bases between. This CDR3 is built from 16 residues. Germline values: CDR1 SGHVS, CDR2 FQNEAQ. The CDR3 region has the DNA TGTGCCAGCAGCCCGCTCATTAGGCGGTCGGACACTGAAGCTTTCTTT. Its protein is CASSPLIRRSDTEAFF.